These 20 T cell receptor beta chains were all obtained from the same sample, sequenced in a study of regulatory T cells in long-lasting Graves disease. Time point defined: newly diagnosed GD, antithyroid drugs for less than 3 months. The TCR library was made from RNA that had been extracted from PBMCs in TRIzol. Relying on iRepertoire HTBI primers and Arm-PCR of CDR3 regions, the team built TCR beta libraries. TCRdb analysed the multiplex PCR reads with MiXCR anew, one entry per CDR3 protein. The sample has 200,000 to 250,000 distinct CDR3 sequences, roughly 20% seen once. The same data also contributed to another study, on T cells in Graves' hyperthyroidism and ophthalmopathy.

The sequencing used peripheral blood mononuclear cells (PBMCs), collected at new diagnosis, from a patient treated with antithyroid drugs. Every receptor here comes from a woman under 40 with Graves disease.

This clonotype was recorded many times. V gene TRBV20-1 combines with J gene TRBJ2-5; 9 nucleotides agree with TRBD2. The CDR3 covers 13 residues. From germline, CDR1 is DFQATT and CDR2 SNEGSKA (reference sequence). Unmatched junction bases numbered 0, after V lost 1 base and J lost 3 bases. CDR3 DNA: TGCAGTGCTAGAGTAGCGGGGGAAGAGACCCAGTACTTC. Encoded protein: CSARVAGEETQYF.

This clonotype was counted only a few times. The gene calls are TRBV4-1 and TRBJ1-2; 9 bases agree with TRBD1. Per the germline V gene, CDR1 is MGHRA and CDR2 is YSYEKL. The CDR3 spans 15 residues. The trim removed 3 bases at V and 8 bases at J, leaving 10 bases unmatched. CDR3 amino acids: CASSHRDRVGEGYTF. For the CDR3, the DNA is TGCGCCAGCAGCCACAGGGACAGGGTGGGGGAAGGCTACACCTTC.

This clonotype occurred many times. This sequence joins TRBV15 and TRBJ1-1; D ambiguous. Germline values: CDR1 LNHNV, CDR2 YYDKDF (reference sequence). The V end was cut by 5 bases, the J end by 0 bases, with 10 bases between. The CDR3 covers 14 residues. The CDR3 loop is CATSPRRLNTEAFF. CDR3 nucleotides: TGTGCCACCAGCCCCCGCAGGTTGAACACTGAAGCTTTCTTT.

The table lists this clonotype with many counts. The chain links TRBV27 to TRBJ1-5; unclear D gene. In germline, CDR1 is MNHEY, CDR2 SMNVEV (reference sequence). The CDR3 runs to 14 residues. The V and J ends lost 3 bases and 5 bases respectively, with 11 bases between them. As DNA, the CDR3 is TGTGCCAGCAGTTTTGGAGGGAGGGATCAGCCCCAGCATTTT. Protein product: CASSFGGRDQPQHF.

As for this clonotype: A much larger clone differs by one base, so this may be a read error. The rearrangement joins TRBV19 to TRBJ1-6, with TRBD1 matching 9 bases. Germline V lookup: CDR1 LNHDA, CDR2 SQIVND (reference sequence). The CDR3 has 14 amino acids. The DNA for the CDR3 is TGTGCCGGTAGTAGCCGACAGGGGGTCTCACCCCTCCACTTT. Translating it yields CAGSSRQGVSPLHF.

Ten or more counts support this clonotype. Here the CDR3 reads CASRMGQGNNEQFF. CDR3 bases: TGTGCCAGCCGCATGGGTCAGGGGAACAATGAGCAGTTCTTC. The chain employs TRBV7-2 and TRBJ2-1, with D possibly matching TRBD1 (6 bases). Germline CDR1 reads SGHTA; CDR2 reads FQGNSA. This CDR3 comprises 14 residues. V was cut by 8 bases and J by 5 bases, with 16 bases left in between. The variable domain in full, with the rest retrieved from reference TRBV7-2 and TRBJ2-1, is GAGVSQSPSNKVTEKGKDVELRCDPISGHTALYWYRQSLGQGLEFLIYFQGNSAPDKSGLPSDRFSAERTGGSVSTLTIQRTQQEDSAVYLCASRMGQGNNEQFFGPGTRLTVL.

CDR3 nucleotides: TGTGCCAGCAATCCGACAGGGCGAAGCACAGATACGCAGTATTTT. Translation: CASNPTGRSTDTQYF. The V gene is TRBV2, the J gene TRBJ2-3; 7 positions match TRBD1. Germline CDR1 is SNHLY and CDR2 is FYNNEI. The CDR3 has 15 amino acids. The V and J ends lost 7 bases and 0 bases, in that order; junction bases with no gene match: 7. The variable domain in full, completed from reference TRBV2 and TRBJ2-3, reads EPEVTQTPSHQVTQMGQEVILRCVPISNHLYFYWYRQILGQKVEFLVSFYNNEISEKSEIFDDQFSVERPDGSNFTLKIRSTKLEDSAMYFCASNPTGRSTDTQYFGPGTRLTVL.

This clonotype showed up many times. The chain uses TRBV18 and TRBJ1-2; no clear D. The CDR3 sequence is 15 residues long. In germline, CDR1 is KGHSH, CDR2 LQKENI. V was trimmed by 2 bases and J by 3 bases, leaving 13 bases between them. CDR3 nucleotides: TGTGCCAGCTCACCATCGGGAGGGTCGGACTATGGCTACACCTTC. It codes for CASSPSGGSDYGYTF.

V usage is TRBV6-1 and J usage is TRBJ2-3; 11 bases are a match to TRBD1. Germline lookup yields CDR1 MNHNS and CDR2 SASEGT. The length of the CDR3 is 18 residues. V shed 2 bases and J 3 bases; nucleotides not matched to a gene: 10. Here the CDR3 reads CASSEPIGGQGGTDTQYF. The CDR3 DNA follows: TGTGCCAGCAGTGAACCTATCGGGGGACAGGGGGGAACAGATACGCAGTATTTT.

This chain connects TRBV19 to TRBJ2-7, with 7 nucleotides matching TRBD2. The junction had 10 bases not matched to a gene; V was cut back by 7 bases and J by 7 bases. CDR1 LNHDA and CDR2 SQIVND come from the germline V gene (reference sequence). This CDR3 is built from 13 residues. This chain's CDR3 is CASKSGIYNEQYF. The CDR3 bases are TGTGCCAGTAAAAGCGGGATCTACAATGAGCAGTACTTC.

This clonotype was detected many times. The genes are TRBV2 and TRBJ2-5; a weak D match, TRBD2 (6 bases). Trimming pared 6 bases from V and 5 bases from J, leaving 13 bases between. The CDR3 is made up of 13 amino acids. Per the germline V gene, CDR1 is SNHLY and CDR2 is FYNNEI. CDR3 sequence: CASRGGPGETQYF. CDR3 DNA: TGTGCCAGCAGGGGGGGACCCGGGGAGACCCAGTACTTC.

This clonotype was seen at least ten times. This chain connects TRBV13 to TRBJ1-1; D is unresolved. Deletions cut 7 bases from V and 1 base from J, with 16 bases between. Germline V gives CDR1 PRHDT, CDR2 FYEKMQ (reference sequence). The CDR3 extends over 15 amino acids. This chain's CDR3 is CASNPETSQNTEAFF. In DNA form, the CDR3 reads TGTGCCAGCAATCCAGAAACCAGCCAGAACACTGAAGCTTTCTTT.

This clonotype was found many times. The V and J genes are TRBV3-1 and TRBJ1-6; TRBD1 aligns across 8 bases. CDR1 is LGHDT, CDR2 YNNKEL, per germline (reference sequence). The CDR3 is 14 residues long. The ends lost 4 bases at V and 6 bases at J; junction bases unmatched: 2. CDR3 nucleotide sequence: TGTGCCAGCAGCCTCAGGGGGCTTAATTCACCCCTCCACTTT. It codes for CASSLRGLNSPLHF.

Notes on this clonotype: A read error likely explains this, since a far larger clone differs by one base. The rearrangement links TRBV6-9 to TRBJ1-2; D is unclear. This CDR3 has 14 residues. The germline V gene encodes CDR1 MNHGY and CDR2 SVAAGI. Trimming left V 4 bases short and J 6 bases short, with 15 bases between. CDR3 bases: TGTGCCAGCAGTTGCGGCGGAGCACCTCATGGCTACACCTTC. Translated, it gives CASSCGGAPHGYTF.

There are many counts of this clonotype. The chain couples TRBV12-3 or TRBV12-4 to TRBJ1-5; TRBD1 matches 10 bases. There are 15 residues in the CDR3. V trimming: 5 bases; J trimming: 5 bases; junction bases outside the gene matches: 6. This CDR3 reads CASSRDRGRYQPQHF. The CDR3 DNA reads as TGTGCCAGCAGTCGGGACAGGGGCCGCTATCAGCCCCAGCATTTT.

This clonotype was recorded many times. The chain uses TRBV11-3 and TRBJ1-3, with 7 positions matching TRBD1. The CDR3 covers 16 residues. The V gene end was trimmed by 2 bases and the J gene end by 0 bases; junction bases not matched to a gene: 4. Germline V lookup: CDR1 SGHNT, CDR2 YENEEA. CDR3 nucleotide sequence: TGTGCCAGCAGCTTAAAATGGGACAGCTCTGGAAACACCATATATTTT. It yields the protein CASSLKWDSSGNTIYF.

V is TRBV7-9 and J is TRBJ1-2; D is unclear. Germline values: CDR1 SEHNR, CDR2 FQNEAQ (reference sequence). This CDR3 has 14 residues. V gave up 1 base and J gave up 4 bases, with 10 bases separating them. The CDR3 coding sequence is TGTGCCAGCAGCTTAGAAACAAGCCCCTATGGCTACACCTTC. Encoded protein: CASSLETSPYGYTF.

In this sample, this clonotype turned up many times. The chain employs TRBV7-8 and TRBJ2-7, with D perhaps matching TRBD2 (5 bases). V was shortened by 4 bases and J by 4 bases, with 14 bases between the two germline ends. In germline, CDR1 is SGHVS, CDR2 FQNEAQ. The CDR3 length is 14 residues. This chain's CDR3 is CASSSPDFFYEQYF. The CDR3 DNA reads as TGTGCCAGCAGCTCCCCGGACTTTTTTTACGAGCAGTACTTC. Full variable domain (missing parts from reference TRBV7-8 and TRBJ2-7): GAGVSQSPRYKVAKRGQDVALRCDPISGHVSLFWYQQALGQGPEFLTYFQNEAQLDKSGLPSDRFFAERPEGSVSTLKIQRTQQEDSAVYLCASSSPDFFYEQYFGPGTRLTVT.

At least ten counts were recorded for this clonotype. The gene calls are TRBV7-9 and TRBJ2-1, with TRBD1 matching over 10 bases. Trimming cost V 3 bases and J 6 bases; bases outside gene matches: 5. Germline loops: CDR1 SEHNR, CDR2 FQNEAQ (reference sequence). The CDR3 is 15 amino acids. This CDR3 is CASSFAGTGVNEQFF. Written as DNA, the CDR3 is TGTGCCAGCAGCTTTGCCGGGACAGGGGTCAATGAGCAGTTCTTC.

Of note for this clonotype: Given the absence of the conserved phenylalanine or tryptophan at the CDR3 end, a read error is likely. The CDR3 region has the DNA TGCAGCGTTGATAGGTACAATGAGCAGTTCCTC. Protein: CSVDRYNEQFL. The chain is built from TRBV29-1 and TRBJ2-1; D ambiguous. CDR1 and CDR2 from the germline V gene are SQVTM and ANQGSEA. V lost 3 bases, J lost 4 bases, and 4 bases lay in between. CDR3 length: 11 amino acids.